This TCR beta chain emerged from a study of T cell repertoires in cytomegalovirus infection. Study overall: CMV infection plus the matching HLA type was flagged by public TCR beta signatures.

This clonotype was observed at least ten times. Its antigen is as yet unknown. The germline CDR1 and CDR2 sequences are LNHNV and YYDKDF (reference sequence). CDR3 length: 18 residues. Germline trimming cut 0 bases from V and 6 bases from J; bases unmatched to any gene: 13. TCRdb processed the reads anew with MiXCR; each CDR3 protein has one entry. The sample shows about 250,000 distinct CDR3 sequences, under 8.5% of them seen only once. General study findings and limits: The response measured ex vivo was dominated by TCR beta clonotypes (HLA-C-restricted and CMV-specific).

The gene calls are TRBV15 and TRBJ1-2; 10 bases line up with TRBD1. The sequence derives from a human donor in good health (CMV status not recorded). Some clones in this sample may be carry-over from other donors' samples. Sequencing input: PBMCs. The CDR3 bases are TGTGCCACCAGCAGAGATTATCTCCCGGACAGGGGGAGGGATGGCTACACCTTC. Amino acids: CATSRDYLPDRGRDGYTF.